This passage covers 14 T cell receptor beta chains from one sample sequenced in a study of T cell repertoires in cytomegalovirus infection. No antigens are known for them. TCRdb re-called the reads through MiXCR, storing one row per CDR3 protein. The table records approximately 500,000 distinct CDR3 sequences, around 30% of them present only once. This sample comprised cultured PBMCs, obtained from culture after CMV antigen stimulation. These receptor sequences come from a human donor in good health (CMV status not recorded). Some clones in this sample may be carry-over from other donors' samples.

The sample holds many counts of this clonotype. The chain employs TRBV7-2 and TRBJ2-1; 9 bases agree with TRBD2. V lost 4 bases, J lost 4 bases, and 11 bases stayed unmatched. This CDR3 region has 17 residues. Germline V lookup: CDR1 SGHTA, CDR2 FQGNSA. CDR3 amino acids: CASSSGRGSGRYNEQFF. The DNA for the CDR3 is TGTGCCAGCAGCTCCGGGCGGGGGAGCGGGAGGTACAATGAGCAGTTCTTC.

This clonotype has just a few counts. The chain links TRBV7-2 to TRBJ2-7; D is undetermined. Germline V CDR1 and CDR2: SGHTA, FQGNSA. V shed 1 base and J shed 7 bases, with 5 bases lying between them. The CDR3 loop spans 11 amino acids. The CDR3 region is CASSLEWEQYF. CDR3 DNA: TGTGCCAGCAGCTTAGAATGGGAGCAGTACTTC.

This clonotype was detected once. This chain connects TRBV5-1 to TRBJ1-2, with D tentatively TRBD1 (6 bases). This CDR3 has 13 residues. Germline V gene lookup returns CDR1 SGHRS and CDR2 YFSETQ. V was clipped by 5 bases and J by 4 bases, with 12 bases between them. For the CDR3, the DNA is TGCGCCAGCAGATTAGACAGGATCTATGGCTACACCTTC. The encoded protein is CASRLDRIYGYTF.

Ten or more counts support this clonotype. The rearrangement joins TRBV7-2 to TRBJ2-7; 14 nucleotides line up with TRBD2. CDR3 length: 19 residues. The ends lost 2 bases at V and 1 base at J; junction bases unmatched: 10. Germline-derived CDR1 and CDR2 are SGHTA and FQGNSA. Here the CDR3 reads CASSLHGGLAGVGSYEQYF. CDR3 in DNA: TGTGCCAGCAGCTTACACGGGGGACTAGCGGGAGTGGGATCCTACGAGCAGTACTTC.

This chain connects TRBV28 to TRBJ2-2, with 14 bases aligning to TRBD2. CDR3 length: 19 residues. V lost 5 bases and J lost 6; bases outside the gene matches: 14. Germline V gene data show CDR1 as MDHEN and CDR2 as SYDVKM. CDR3 amino acids: CASSLQHLGLAGVSGELFF. CDR3 DNA sequence: TGTGCCAGCAGTCTACAACACCTGGGACTAGCGGGAGTTTCCGGGGAGCTGTTTTTT. The whole variable domain, filled in from reference TRBV28 and TRBJ2-2, reads DVKVTQSSRYLVKRTGEKVFLECVQDMDHENMFWYRQDPGLGLRLIYFSYDVKMKEKGDIPEGYSVSREKKERFSLILESASTNQTSMYLCASSLQHLGLAGVSGELFFGEGSRLTVL.

This chain joins TRBV27 and TRBJ2-1; D not certain. V lost 6 bases and J 0 bases, leaving 12 bases between the germline ends. Germline values: CDR1 MNHEY, CDR2 SMNVEV (reference sequence). The CDR3 extends over 15 amino acids. The CDR3 bases are TGTGCCAGCAGCCGAAACGACCACTCCTACAATGAGCAGTTCTTC. Translation gives CASSRNDHSYNEQFF.

V is TRBV7-2 and J is TRBJ1-5; a possible D gene is TRBD1 (6 bases). The CDR3 has 13 amino acids. V lost 4 bases to trimming and J lost 6 bases, with 10 bases between them. Germline loops: CDR1 SGHTA, CDR2 FQGNSA. CDR3 nucleotides: TGTGCCAGCAGCTCTACAGGGCTTCAGCCCCAGCATTTT. Protein product: CASSSTGLQPQHF. Together with reference TRBV7-2 and TRBJ1-5, the CDR3 gives the full variable domain: GAGVSQSPSNKVTEKGKDVELRCDPISGHTALYWYRQSLGQGLEFLIYFQGNSAPDKSGLPSDRFSAERTGGSVSTLTIQRTQQEDSAVYLCASSSTGLQPQHFGDGTRLSIL.

This rearrangement joins TRBV10-3 to TRBJ1-5, with 11 bases lining up with TRBD1. Germline lookup yields CDR1 ENHRY and CDR2 SYGVKD. The CDR3 runs to 15 residues. Germline trimming cut 10 bases from V and 2 bases from J; bases unmatched to any gene: 7. CDR3 sequence: CARGQGDRGNQPQHF. The CDR3 bases are TGTGCCAGGGGACAGGGGGATCGGGGCAATCAGCCCCAGCATTTT.

This clonotype was detected a few times. V gene TRBV28 combines with J gene TRBJ1-1, with a tentative D call TRBD1 (6 bases). The germline CDR1 and CDR2 sequences are MDHEN and SYDVKM. The CDR3 length is 15 residues. Trimming took 3 bases from V and 1 from J, leaving 12 bases between them. CDR3 coding DNA: TGTGCCAGCAGTTTTCCGAGGACAGAGAACACTGAAGCTTTCTTT. Amino acids: CASSFPRTENTEAFF.

This chain joins TRBV28 and TRBJ2-6, with D possibly matching TRBD1 (6 bases). Germline assignment: CDR1 MDHEN and CDR2 SYDVKM. The V gene lost 5 bases and the J gene lost 0 bases, with 20 bases spanning the gap. The CDR3 spans 19 residues. Here the CDR3 DNA reads TGTGCCAGCAGTCCAGGGGCTACCAATTATTACTCTGGGGCCAACGTCCTGACTTTC. This encodes CASSPGATNYYSGANVLTF.

In its sample, this clonotype was seen many times. The rearrangement uses TRBV12-3 or TRBV12-4 and TRBJ1-5; TRBD1 might be the D (6 bases). V was shortened by 6 bases and J by 4 bases, with 22 bases between the two germline ends. The CDR3 has 17 residues. Written as DNA, the CDR3 is TGTGCCAGCAGACCTTCGCGGCTAGACAGGCCTAATCAGCCCCAGCATTTT. Translation gives CASRPSRLDRPNQPQHF.

The CDR3 nucleotides read TGTGCCAGCAGCCTCCGGGCGCGGGGCTACACCTTC. Translated: CASSLRARGYTF. The J gene is TRBJ1-2, the V gene TRBV12-3 or TRBV12-4; no reliable D call. The CDR3 has 12 amino acids. Trimming removed 6 bases at V and 8 bases at J, with 13 bases between.

This sequence joins TRBV5-1 and TRBJ2-1; D gene uncertain. The ends were cut back, 4 bases at V and 7 bases at J, with 9 bases in the middle. CDR1 SGHRS and CDR2 YFSETQ come from the germline V gene. The CDR3 is 12 residues long. The CDR3 sequence: CASSQVINEQFF. The CDR3 bases are TGCGCCAGCAGCCAGGTAATAAATGAGCAGTTCTTC.

This clonotype was detected ten times or more. This chain uses TRBV7-2 with TRBJ2-3; no reliable D call. Trimming left V 5 bases short and J 6 bases short, with 9 bases between. The CDR3 spans 12 residues. Germline assignment: CDR1 SGHTA and CDR2 FQGNSA. DNA of the CDR3: TGTGCCAGCAGCCTAGGGCGCGATACGCAGTATTTT. Translating gives CASSLGRDTQYF.